This T cell receptor (beta chain) was recorded in a study of human T cells and chemical hapten exposure. Library construction involved attaching unique molecular identifiers to individual cDNA molecules, which allowed quantitative, reproducible TCR counting. Original analysis: Sample TCR counts, which ranged from roughly 23,224 to 750,000, had a median of approximately 96,000. TCRdb re-analysed the RACE reads in MiXCR, keeping a single row per CDR3 protein. TCRdb, not the authors, supplied the V and J calls. The repertoire holds more than 250,000 distinct CDR3 sequences, with roughly 7.4% as singletons. The time point: pre-sensitization, week 0. The sample's treatment: therapeutic diphenylcyclopropenone sensitization with weekly scalp DPC. This clonotype was observed many times. Per germline, CDR1 MNHEY and CDR2 SVGAGI. The CDR3 contains 14 residues. V dropped 7 bases and J dropped 3 bases, with 15 bases sitting between them.

V is TRBV6-5 and J is TRBJ1-2; possibly TRBD1 for D (6 bases). The TCR was taken from a man aged 18 to 29 with alopecia areata. Some clones in this sample may be carry-over from other donors' samples. This material consisted of whole blood, taken in connection with sensitization to the hapten diphenylcyclopropenone (DPC). DNA of the CDR3: TGTGCCAGCACGGCGGGGGGCGCGGACTATGGCTACACCTTC. Translation: CASTAGGADYGYTF.